Described below is a single T cell receptor beta chain sequence and its context. This clonotype appeared once. This receptor's antigen is unknown. No base quality information exists; no much larger clone differs at one position. This specimen belongs to a study of blood T cells in healthy people across ages (dated by TCRdb to the mid-2010s). In terms of the full investigation: In model experiments, roughly one uniquely barcoded TCR beta cDNA molecule per two T cells was captured by template switching. Using deep sequencing normalized with unique cDNA molecular identifiers, the study measured how TCR beta repertoire diversity changes with age. The donors were divided into four age groups: young (average around 15 years), middle-aged (approximately 41), aged (approximately 62) and long-lived (82). To avoid experimental bias, donors of different ages were spread randomly across the sequencing lanes. Two additional independent replicas of 1 million unique cDNA reads from the same blood draw were analyzed for two donors (one aged 18 to 29 and one aged 80 or older). What the research found in general, with its limitations: Because donor CMV infection status was unknown, age-related changes in expanded clonotypes were potentially confounded. The long-lived group showed more naive CD4+ T cells, fewer expanded clones and increased TCR diversity than the aged group, suggesting age selection. Total diversity estimates from one million sequenced T cells were considered lower bounds and underestimates. As age increased, observed TCR beta diversity per million T cells dropped in a roughly linear way, and a significant reduction was already evident by age about 40. Since profiling was done on bulk unsorted PBMCs, naive and antigen-experienced compartments could not be conclusively compared. A strong correlation was found between observed TCR beta diversity and the percentage of naive T cells measured by flow cytometry.

For CDR1 and CDR2, the germline V gene lists MGHDK and SYGVNS. Germline trimming: 3 bases from V, 3 bases from J; junction bases outside gene matches: 5. Inclusive of the bounding cysteine and phenylalanine, the CDR3 is 15 residues long. Here the CDR3 DNA is all that survives: 45 bases in frame from base 1. Preparation of the library involved 5' RACE. These reads were obtained on an Illumina HiSeq 2500. A second PCR of about 6 to 12 cycles was run with a J-beta primer mix and a sample-barcoded 5' primer. Each TCR beta cDNA molecule received a unique molecular identifier from a template-switch 5' adaptor carrying 12 random nucleotides. Each sample yielded at least 3 million CDR3-containing paired-end reads. First-strand cDNA synthesis was performed from all RNA using the Mint cDNA synthesis kit, with priming by a TRBC-specific oligonucleotide. All cDNA was treated with uracil-DNA glycosylase and then went through a first 18-cycle PCR with the universal primers M1SS and BC2_uni_R. Turning to the authors' computational methods: Each sample was normalized by randomly selecting 1 million high-quality reads, each carrying a distinct molecular identifier. Instead of being binned into consensus sequences, reads that shared molecular identifiers were thrown out. MiTCR, run with a Q25 quality threshold and the strictest error-elimination algorithm, handled CDR3 identification, clonotype clustering and error correction. A nonparametric unseen species model using Euler transformation provided a lower-bound estimate of total TCR beta diversity. TCRdb redid the processing of the public reads, applying fastp at Q25 and MiXCR, and retained in-frame beta chains. One record per CDR3 amino acid sequence lists the most common genes and DNA. TCRdb, not the original authors, processed these V and J calls. The sample table contains roughly 1.5 million distinct CDR3 sequences; only one count was recorded for 42% of them. Of the sample, roughly 3.7% falls within the top ten clones.

Donors were a few dozen systemically healthy Caucasian individuals from Russia aged roughly 6 to 95 years. Each donor gave about 11 milliliters of peripheral blood, drawn into EDTA-treated Vacutainer tubes. PBMCs were isolated by Ficoll-Paque density-gradient centrifugation, with at least 6.5 million obtained per sample. Trizol reagent was used to extract total RNA from PBMCs, with at least 6 micrograms per sample. Naive CD45RAhigh/CD27high T cell percentages were measured by flow cytometry on a PBMC aliquot from every donor. Sequencing was carried out using blood. This sequence uses TRBV25-1 and TRBJ2-1; 7 central nucleotides agree with TRBD2. The receptor comes from a woman between 18 and 30 years old in good health. The CDR3 has the sequence CASSERGSVYNEQFF. The DNA sequence is given as TGTGCCAGCAGTGAGCGGGGGTCCGTCTACAATGAGCAGTTCTTC.